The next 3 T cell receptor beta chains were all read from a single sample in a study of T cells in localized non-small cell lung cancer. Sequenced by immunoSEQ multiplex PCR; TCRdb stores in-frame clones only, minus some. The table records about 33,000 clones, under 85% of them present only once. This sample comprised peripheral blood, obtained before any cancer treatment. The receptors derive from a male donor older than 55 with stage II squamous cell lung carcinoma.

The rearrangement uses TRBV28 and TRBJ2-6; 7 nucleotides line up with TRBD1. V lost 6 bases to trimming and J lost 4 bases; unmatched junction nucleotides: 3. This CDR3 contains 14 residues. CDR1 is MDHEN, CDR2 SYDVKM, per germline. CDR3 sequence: CASSRGYGANVLTF. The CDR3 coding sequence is TGTGCCAGCAGCAGGGGGTACGGGGCCAACGTCCTGACTTTC.

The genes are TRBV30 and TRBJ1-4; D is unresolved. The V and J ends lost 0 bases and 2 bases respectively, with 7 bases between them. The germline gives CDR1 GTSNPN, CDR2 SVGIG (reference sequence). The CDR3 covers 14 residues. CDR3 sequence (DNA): TGTGCCTGGAGTGTTTGGCAGACTAATGAAAAACTGTTTTTT. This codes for CAWSVWQTNEKLFF.

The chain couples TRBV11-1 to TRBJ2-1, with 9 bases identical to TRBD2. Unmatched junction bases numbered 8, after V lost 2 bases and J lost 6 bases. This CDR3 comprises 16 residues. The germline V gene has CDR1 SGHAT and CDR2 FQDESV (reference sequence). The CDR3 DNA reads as TGTGCCAGCAGCTTAAGGGGAGCGGGAGGCTTCAATGAGCAGTTCTTC. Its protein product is CASSLRGAGGFNEQFF.